This TCR beta chain is from a study of control samples from healthy donors and cancer patients. TCRdb's table, derived via immunoSEQ multiplex PCR, lists solely in-frame clones and lacks some. Here the sample spans roughly 130,000 clones, about 88% being singletons. Germline V lookup: CDR1 MNHNY, CDR2 SVGAGI (reference sequence). There are 16 residues in the CDR3. V shed 2 bases and J 5 bases; nucleotides not matched to a gene: 10. Specimen: blood. The chain uses TRBV6-6 and TRBJ2-5, with TRBD2 matching over 8 bases. The clonotype was recovered from a man between 50 and 59 years old in good health. The CDR3 nucleotides read TGTGCCAGCAGTTACGGGCCAGCGGGGGCCGTGGAGACCCAGTACTTC. Its protein product is CASSYGPAGAVETQYF.